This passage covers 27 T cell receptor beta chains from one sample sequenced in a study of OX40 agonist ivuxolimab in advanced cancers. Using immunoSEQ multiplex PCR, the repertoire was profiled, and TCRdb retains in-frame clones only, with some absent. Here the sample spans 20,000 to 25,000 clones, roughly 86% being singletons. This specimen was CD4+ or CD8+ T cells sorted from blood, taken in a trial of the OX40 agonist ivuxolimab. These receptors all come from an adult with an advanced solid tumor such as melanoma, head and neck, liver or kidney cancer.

DNA for the CDR3: TGTGCCAGCAGTGGGGGACAGGGGGCAGGGCGCAATGGCTACACCTTC. It specifies CASSGGQGAGRNGYTF. The chain carries TRBV2 and TRBJ1-2, with 12 bases aligning to TRBD1. J gave up 6 bases and V 4 bases, and 9 bases lay outside the gene matches. Germline-derived CDR1 and CDR2 are SNHLY and FYNNEI. CDR3 length: 16 residues. Looking up the rest from reference TRBV2 and TRBJ1-2 gives the full variable domain: EPEVTQTPSHQVTQMGQEVILRCVPISNHLYFYWYRQILGQKVEFLVSFYNNEISEKSEIFDDQFSVERPDGSNFTLKIRSTKLEDSAMYFCASSGGQGAGRNGYTFGSGTRLTVV.

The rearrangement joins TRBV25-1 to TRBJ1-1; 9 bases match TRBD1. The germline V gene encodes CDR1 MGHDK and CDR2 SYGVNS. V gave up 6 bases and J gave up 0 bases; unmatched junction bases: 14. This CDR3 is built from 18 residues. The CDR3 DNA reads TGTGCCAGCAGAGGAGAATTCCGGGACAGGGCGTTGAACACTGAAGCTTTCTTT. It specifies CASRGEFRDRALNTEAFF.

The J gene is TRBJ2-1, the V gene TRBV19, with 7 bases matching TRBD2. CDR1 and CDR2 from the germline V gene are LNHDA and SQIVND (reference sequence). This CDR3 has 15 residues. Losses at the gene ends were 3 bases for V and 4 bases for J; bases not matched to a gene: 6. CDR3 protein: CASSIREDGYNEQFF. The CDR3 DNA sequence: TGTGCCAGTAGTATTCGGGAGGACGGGTACAATGAGCAGTTCTTC. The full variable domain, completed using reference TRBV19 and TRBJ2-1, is DGGITQSPKYLFRKEGQNVTLSCEQNLNHDAMYWYRQDPGQGLRLIYYSQIVNDFQKGDIAEGYSVSREKKESFPLTVTSAQKNPTAFYLCASSIREDGYNEQFFGPGTRLTVL.

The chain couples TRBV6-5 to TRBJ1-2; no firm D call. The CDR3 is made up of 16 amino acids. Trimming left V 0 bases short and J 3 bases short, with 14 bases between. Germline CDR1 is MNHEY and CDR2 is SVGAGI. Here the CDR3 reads CASSYSGPEGHYGYTF. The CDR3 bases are TGTGCCAGCAGTTACTCCGGACCAGAAGGACACTATGGCTACACCTTC.

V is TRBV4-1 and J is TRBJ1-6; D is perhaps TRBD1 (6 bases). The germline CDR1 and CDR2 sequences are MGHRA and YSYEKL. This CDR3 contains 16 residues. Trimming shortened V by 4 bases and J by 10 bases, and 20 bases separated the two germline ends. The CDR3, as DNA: TGCGCCAGCAGCCCAGCGCGGACAGTAATCAACTCACCCCTCCACTTT. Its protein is CASSPARTVINSPLHF.

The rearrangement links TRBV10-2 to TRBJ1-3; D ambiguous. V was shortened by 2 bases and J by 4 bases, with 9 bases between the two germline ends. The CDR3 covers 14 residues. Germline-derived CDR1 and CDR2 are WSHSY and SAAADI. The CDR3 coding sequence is TGCGCCAGCAGTGAGATCGGGTCAGGAAACACCATATATTTT. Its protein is CASSEIGSGNTIYF.

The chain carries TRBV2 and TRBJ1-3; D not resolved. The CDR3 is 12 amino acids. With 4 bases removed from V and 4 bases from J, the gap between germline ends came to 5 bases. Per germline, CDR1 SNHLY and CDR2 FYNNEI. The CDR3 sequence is CASSVRGNTIYF. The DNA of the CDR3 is TGTGCCAGCAGTGTGCGAGGAAACACCATATATTTT.

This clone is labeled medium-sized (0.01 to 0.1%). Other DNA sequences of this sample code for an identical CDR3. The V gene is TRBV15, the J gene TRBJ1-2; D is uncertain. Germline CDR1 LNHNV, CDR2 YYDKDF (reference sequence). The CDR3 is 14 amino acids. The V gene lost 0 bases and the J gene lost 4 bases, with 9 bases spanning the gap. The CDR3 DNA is TGTGCCACCAGCAGAGATGTTGGCCTCTATGGCTACACCTTC. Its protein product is CATSRDVGLYGYTF.

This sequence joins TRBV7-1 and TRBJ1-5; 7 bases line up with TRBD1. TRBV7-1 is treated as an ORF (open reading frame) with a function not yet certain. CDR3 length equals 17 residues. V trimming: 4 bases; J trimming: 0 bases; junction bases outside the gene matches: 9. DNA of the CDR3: TGTGCCAGCAGCTTAGCTATTGGACAGGTTAGCAATCAGCCCCAGCATTTT. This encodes CASSLAIGQVSNQPQHF.

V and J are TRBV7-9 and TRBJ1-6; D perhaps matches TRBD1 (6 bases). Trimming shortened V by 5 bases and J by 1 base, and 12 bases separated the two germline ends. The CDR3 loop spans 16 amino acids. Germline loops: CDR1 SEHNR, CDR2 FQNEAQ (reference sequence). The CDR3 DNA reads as TGTGCCAGCAGCCCGGACAGTAGGTCCTATAATTCACCCCTCCACTTT. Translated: CASSPDSRSYNSPLHF.

CDR3 protein: CASSRGGQSNQPQHF. The CDR3 DNA reads TGTGCCAGCAGCCGGGGAGGCCAAAGCAATCAGCCCCAGCATTTT. The rearrangement joins TRBV7-9 to TRBJ1-5, with D hard to call. This CDR3 is 15 amino acids long. V was trimmed by 5 bases and J by 1 base, leaving 12 bases between them. The germline CDR1 and CDR2 sequences are SEHNR and FQNEAQ (reference sequence).

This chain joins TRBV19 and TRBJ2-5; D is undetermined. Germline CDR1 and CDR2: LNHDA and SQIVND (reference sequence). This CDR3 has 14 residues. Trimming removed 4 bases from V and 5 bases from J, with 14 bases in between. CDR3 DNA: TGTGCCAGTAGTACCTTCGAGGAAGGGGAGACCCAGTACTTC. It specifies CASSTFEEGETQYF.

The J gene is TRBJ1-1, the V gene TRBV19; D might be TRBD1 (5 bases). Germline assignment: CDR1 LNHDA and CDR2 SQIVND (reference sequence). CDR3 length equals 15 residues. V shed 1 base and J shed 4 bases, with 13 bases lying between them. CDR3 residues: CASSIGAGLSTEAFF. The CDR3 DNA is TGTGCCAGTAGTATAGGTGCAGGGCTCAGCACTGAAGCTTTCTTT.

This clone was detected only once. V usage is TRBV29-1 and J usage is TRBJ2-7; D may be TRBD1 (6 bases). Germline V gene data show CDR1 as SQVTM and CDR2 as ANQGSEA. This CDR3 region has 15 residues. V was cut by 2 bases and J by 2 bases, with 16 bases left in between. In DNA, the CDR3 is TGCAGCGTTGAACCTCCGGGACACAAAACCTACGAGCAGTACTTC. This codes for CSVEPPGHKTYEQYF.

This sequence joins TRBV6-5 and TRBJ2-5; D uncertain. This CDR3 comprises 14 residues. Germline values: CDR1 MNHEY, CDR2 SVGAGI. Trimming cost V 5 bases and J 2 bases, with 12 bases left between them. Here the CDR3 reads CASSLKRLQETQYF. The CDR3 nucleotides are TGTGCCAGCAGTCTTAAGCGATTACAAGAGACCCAGTACTTC.

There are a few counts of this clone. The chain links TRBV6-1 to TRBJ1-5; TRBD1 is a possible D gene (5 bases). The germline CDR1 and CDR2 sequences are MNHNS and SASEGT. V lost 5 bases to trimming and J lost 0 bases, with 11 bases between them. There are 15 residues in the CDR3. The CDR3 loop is CASSSFGGSNQPQHF. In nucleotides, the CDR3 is TGTGCCAGCAGTTCCTTTGGGGGTAGCAATCAGCCCCAGCATTTT.

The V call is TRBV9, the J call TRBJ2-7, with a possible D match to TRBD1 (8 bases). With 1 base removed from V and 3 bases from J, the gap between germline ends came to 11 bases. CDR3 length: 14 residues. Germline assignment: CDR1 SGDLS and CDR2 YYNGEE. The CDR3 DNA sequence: TGTGCCAGCAGCGTAACAGGGGGGGACTACGAGCAGTACTTC. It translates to CASSVTGGDYEQYF.

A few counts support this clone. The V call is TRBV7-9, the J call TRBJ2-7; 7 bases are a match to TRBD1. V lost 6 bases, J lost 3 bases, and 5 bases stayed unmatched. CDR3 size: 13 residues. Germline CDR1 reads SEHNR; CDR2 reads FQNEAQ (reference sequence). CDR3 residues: CASSGQEDYEQYF. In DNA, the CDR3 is TGTGCCAGCAGTGGACAGGAAGACTACGAGCAGTACTTC.

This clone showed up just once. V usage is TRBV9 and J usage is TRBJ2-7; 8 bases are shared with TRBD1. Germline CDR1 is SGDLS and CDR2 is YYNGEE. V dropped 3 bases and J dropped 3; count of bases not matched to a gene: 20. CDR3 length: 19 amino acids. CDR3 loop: CASSGGRPVGDRGYYEQYF. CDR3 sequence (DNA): TGTGCCAGCAGCGGAGGCCGGCCTGTTGGAGACAGGGGCTACTACGAGCAGTACTTC. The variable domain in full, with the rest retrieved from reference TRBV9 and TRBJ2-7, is DSGVTQTPKHLITATGQRVTLRCSPRSGDLSVYWYQQSLDQGLQFLIQYYNGEERAKGNILERFSAQQFPDLHSELNLSSLELGDSALYFCASSGGRPVGDRGYYEQYFGPGTRLTVT.

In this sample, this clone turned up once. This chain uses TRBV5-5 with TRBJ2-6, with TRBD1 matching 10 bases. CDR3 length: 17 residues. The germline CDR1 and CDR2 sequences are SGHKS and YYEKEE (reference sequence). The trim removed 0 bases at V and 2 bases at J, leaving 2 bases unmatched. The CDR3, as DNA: TGTGCCAGCAGCTTGGTCGGGACAGGGGCTGGGGCCAACGTCCTGACTTTC. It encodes CASSLVGTGAGANVLTF.

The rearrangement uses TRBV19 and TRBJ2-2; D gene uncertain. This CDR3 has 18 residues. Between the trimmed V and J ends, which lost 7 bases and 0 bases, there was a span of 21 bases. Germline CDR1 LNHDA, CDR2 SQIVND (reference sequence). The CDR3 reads CASTSEYIITTNTGELFF. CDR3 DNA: TGTGCCAGTACCTCAGAGTACATAATTACAACGAACACCGGGGAGCTGTTTTTT.

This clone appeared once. CDR3: CASSQASSYEQYF. CDR3 sequence (DNA): TGCGCCAGCAGCCAGGCTAGCTCCTACGAGCAGTACTTC. The chain couples TRBV10-1 to TRBJ2-7; D is undetermined. This CDR3 comprises 13 residues. The V gene lost 6 bases and the J gene lost 0 bases, with 9 bases spanning the gap. Per the germline V gene, CDR1 is WNHNN and CDR2 is SYGVQD (reference sequence).

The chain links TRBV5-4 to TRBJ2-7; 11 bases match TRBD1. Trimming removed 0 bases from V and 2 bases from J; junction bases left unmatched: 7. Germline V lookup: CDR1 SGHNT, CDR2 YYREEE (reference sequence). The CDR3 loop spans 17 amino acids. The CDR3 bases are TGTGCCAGCAGCTTGGATCGTTCGGACAGGGGGCCCTACGAGCAGTACTTC. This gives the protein CASSLDRSDRGPYEQYF.

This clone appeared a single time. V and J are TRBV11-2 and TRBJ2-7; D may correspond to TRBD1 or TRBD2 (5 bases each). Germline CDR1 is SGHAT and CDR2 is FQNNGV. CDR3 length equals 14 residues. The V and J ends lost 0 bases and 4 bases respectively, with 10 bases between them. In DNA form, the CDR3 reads TGTGCCAGCAGCTTAGACGGGGCCCTATACGAGCAGTACTTC. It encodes CASSLDGALYEQYF.

The chain's CDR3 is CASSNRGGNTEAFF. In nucleotides, the CDR3 is TGTGCCAGCAGTAACAGGGGTGGGAACACTGAAGCTTTCTTT. The V gene is TRBV6-6, the J gene TRBJ1-1, with 7 bases lining up with TRBD1. This CDR3 contains 14 residues. V lost 5 bases to trimming and J lost 1 base; unmatched junction nucleotides: 4. CDR1 is MNHNY, CDR2 SVGAGI, per germline (reference sequence).

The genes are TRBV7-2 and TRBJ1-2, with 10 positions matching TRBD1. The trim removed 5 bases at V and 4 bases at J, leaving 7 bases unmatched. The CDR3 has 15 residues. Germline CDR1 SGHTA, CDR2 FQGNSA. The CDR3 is CASSPTRTGGYGYTF. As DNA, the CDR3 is TGTGCCAGCAGCCCCACCCGGACAGGGGGCTATGGCTACACCTTC. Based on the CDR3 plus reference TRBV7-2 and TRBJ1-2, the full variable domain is GAGVSQSPSNKVTEKGKDVELRCDPISGHTALYWYRQSLGQGLEFLIYFQGNSAPDKSGLPSDRFSAERTGGSVSTLTIQRTQQEDSAVYLCASSPTRTGGYGYTFGSGTRLTVV.

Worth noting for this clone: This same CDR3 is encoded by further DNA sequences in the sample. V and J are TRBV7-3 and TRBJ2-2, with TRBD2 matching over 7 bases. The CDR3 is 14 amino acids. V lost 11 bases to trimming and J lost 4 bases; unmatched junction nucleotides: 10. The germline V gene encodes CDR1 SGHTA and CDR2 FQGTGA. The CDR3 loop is CACGSGGGTGELFF. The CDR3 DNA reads TGTGCCTGTGGATCGGGGGGTGGCACCGGGGAGCTGTTTTTT.